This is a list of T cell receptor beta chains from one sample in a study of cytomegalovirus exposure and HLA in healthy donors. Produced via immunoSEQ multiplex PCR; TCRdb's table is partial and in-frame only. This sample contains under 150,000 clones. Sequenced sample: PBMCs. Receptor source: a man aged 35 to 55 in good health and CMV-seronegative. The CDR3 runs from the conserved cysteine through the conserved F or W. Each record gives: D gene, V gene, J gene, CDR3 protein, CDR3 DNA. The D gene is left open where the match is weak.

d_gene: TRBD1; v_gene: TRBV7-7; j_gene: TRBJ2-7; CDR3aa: CASSLGPGDSYEQYF; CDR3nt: TGTGCCAGCAGCCTAGGCCCCGGGGACAGCTACGAGCAGTACTTC
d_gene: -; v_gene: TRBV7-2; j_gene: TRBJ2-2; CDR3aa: CASSLRGRGTGELFF; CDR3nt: TGTGCCAGCAGCTTACGGGGAAGAGGGACCGGGGAGCTGTTTTTT
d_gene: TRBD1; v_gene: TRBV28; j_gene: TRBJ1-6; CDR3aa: CASSLGQRYNSPLHF; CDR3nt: TGTGCCAGCAGTTTGGGACAGCGCTATAATTCACCCCTCCACTTT
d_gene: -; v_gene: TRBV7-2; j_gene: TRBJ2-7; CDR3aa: CASSLYVSEQYF; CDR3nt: TGTGCCAGCAGCTTATATGTCAGCGAGCAGTACTTC
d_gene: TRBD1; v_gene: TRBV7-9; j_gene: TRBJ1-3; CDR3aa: CASSFYRGSHSGNTIYF; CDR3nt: TGTGCCAGCAGCTTTTACAGGGGGTCCCACTCTGGAAACACCATATATTTT
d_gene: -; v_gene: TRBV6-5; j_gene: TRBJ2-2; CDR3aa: CAGGPLAGITGELFF; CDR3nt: TGTGCCGGCGGCCCTCTCGCGGGGATCACCGGGGAGCTGTTTTTT
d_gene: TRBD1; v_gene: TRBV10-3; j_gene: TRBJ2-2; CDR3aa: CAISGTGNTGELFF; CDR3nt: TGTGCCATCAGTGGGACAGGGAACACCGGGGAGCTGTTTTTT
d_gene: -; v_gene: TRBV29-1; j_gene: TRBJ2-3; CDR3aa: CSAKSGQSTDTQYF; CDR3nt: TGCAGCGCAAAGAGCGGGCAAAGCACAGATACGCAGTATTTT
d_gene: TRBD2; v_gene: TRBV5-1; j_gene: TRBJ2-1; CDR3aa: CASSSAGGTFDNEQFF; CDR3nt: TGCGCCAGCAGCTCAGCGGGGGGGACCTTCGACAATGAGCAGTTCTTC
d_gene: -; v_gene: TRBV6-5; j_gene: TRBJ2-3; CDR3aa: CASRGGAENTDTQYF; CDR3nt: TGTGCCAGCAGGGGGGGAGCGGAGAACACAGATACGCAGTATTTT
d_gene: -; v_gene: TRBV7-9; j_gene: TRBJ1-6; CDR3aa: CASSLVRGDNSPLHF; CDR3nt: TGTGCCAGCAGCTTAGTCAGGGGCGACAATTCACCCCTCCACTTT
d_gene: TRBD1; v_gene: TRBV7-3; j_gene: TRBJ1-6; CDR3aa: CASSPDGTGNSPLHF; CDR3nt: TGTGCCAGCAGCCCAGACGGGACAGGGAATTCACCCCTCCACTTT
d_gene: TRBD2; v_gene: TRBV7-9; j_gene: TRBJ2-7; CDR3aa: CASGLAGASYEQYF; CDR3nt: TGTGCCAGCGGACTAGCGGGGGCTTCCTACGAGCAGTACTTC
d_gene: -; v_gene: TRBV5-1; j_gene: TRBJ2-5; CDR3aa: CASSLGGRLQETQYF; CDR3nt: TGCGCCAGCAGCTTGGGTGGCAGATTGCAAGAGACCCAGTACTTC
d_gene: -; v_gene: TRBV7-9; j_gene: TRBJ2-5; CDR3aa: CASSPSGVEQYF; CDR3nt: TGTGCCAGCAGCCCTTCAGGCGTTGAGCAGTACTTC
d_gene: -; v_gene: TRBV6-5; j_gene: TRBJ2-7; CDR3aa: CASSYSPLERGYEQYF; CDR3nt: TGTGCCAGCAGTTATTCCCCACTAGAGCGAGGCTACGAGCAGTACTTC
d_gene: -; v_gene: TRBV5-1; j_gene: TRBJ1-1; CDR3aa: CASSLEGPQYGAFF; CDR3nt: TGCGCCAGCAGCTTAGAGGGCCCACAATATGGAGCTTTCTTT
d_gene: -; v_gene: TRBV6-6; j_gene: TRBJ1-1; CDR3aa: CASSYSKAMNTEAFF; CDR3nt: TGTGCCAGCAGTTACTCGAAAGCAATGAACACTGAAGCTTTCTTT
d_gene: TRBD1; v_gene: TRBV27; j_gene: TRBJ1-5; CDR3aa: CASSTGGNQPQHF; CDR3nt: TGTGCCAGCAGTACAGGGGGCAATCAGCCCCAGCATTTT
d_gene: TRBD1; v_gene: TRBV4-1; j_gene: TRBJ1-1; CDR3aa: CASSHEGQGNTEAFF; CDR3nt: TGCGCCAGCAGCCACGAGGGACAGGGCAACACTGAAGCTTTCTTT
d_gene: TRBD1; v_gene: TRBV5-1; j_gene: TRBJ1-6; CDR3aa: CASSLAARDRGNSPLHF; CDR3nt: TGCGCCAGCAGCTTGGCAGCCCGGGACAGGGGTAATTCACCCCTCCACTTT